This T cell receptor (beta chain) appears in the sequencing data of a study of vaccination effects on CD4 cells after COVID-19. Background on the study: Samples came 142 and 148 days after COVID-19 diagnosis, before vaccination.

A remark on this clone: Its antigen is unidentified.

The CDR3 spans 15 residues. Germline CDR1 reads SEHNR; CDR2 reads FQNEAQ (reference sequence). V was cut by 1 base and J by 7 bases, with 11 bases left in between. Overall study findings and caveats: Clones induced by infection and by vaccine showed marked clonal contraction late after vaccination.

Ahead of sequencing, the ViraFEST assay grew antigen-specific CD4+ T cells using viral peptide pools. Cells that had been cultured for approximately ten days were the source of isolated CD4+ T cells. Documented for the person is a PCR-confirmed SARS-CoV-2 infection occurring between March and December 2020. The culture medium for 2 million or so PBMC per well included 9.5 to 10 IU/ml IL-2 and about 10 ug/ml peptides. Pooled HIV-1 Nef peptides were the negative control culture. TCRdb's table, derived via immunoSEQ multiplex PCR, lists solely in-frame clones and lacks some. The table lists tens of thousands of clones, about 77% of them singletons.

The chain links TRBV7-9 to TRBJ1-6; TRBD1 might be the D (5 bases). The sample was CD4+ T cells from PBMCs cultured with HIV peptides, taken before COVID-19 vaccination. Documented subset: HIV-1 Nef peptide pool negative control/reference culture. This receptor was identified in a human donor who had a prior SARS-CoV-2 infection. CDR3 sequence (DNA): TGTGCCAGCAGCTTAGGCAGGGCGGACAATTCACCCCTCCACTTT. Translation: CASSLGRADNSPLHF. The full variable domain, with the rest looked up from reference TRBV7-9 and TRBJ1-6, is DTGVSQNPRHKITKRGQNVTFRCDPISEHNRLYWYRQTLGQGPEFLTYFQNEAQLEKSRLLSDRFSAERPKGSFSTLEIQRTEQGDSAMYLCASSLGRADNSPLHFGNGTRLTVT.